This is a list of T cell receptor beta chains from one sample in a study of beta chain features in type 1 diabetes. Sequenced by immunoSEQ multiplex PCR; TCRdb stores in-frame clones only, minus some. The table records more than 120,000 clones, over 9.5% of them present only once. Input material: naive CD4+ T cells from blood. Receptors were obtained from a young man in good health. CDR3s include the opening cysteine and the closing phenylalanine or tryptophan. The order of the fields is D gene, V gene, clone size, J gene, CDR3 DNA, CDR3 protein. A D gene is named only where the DNA matches it firmly. The listing skips clone size in some rows; elsewhere it reads once, few, many or a size class.

>NA|TRBV5-5|NA|TRBJ2-1
TGTGCCAGCAGCTTCGTCGGGGGTCAAAGCAATGAGCAGTTCTTC
CASSFVGGQSNEQFF
>TRBD1|TRBV27|few|TRBJ1-2
TGTGCCAGCAGTTCCGCCGGGACAGCCGACTATGGCTACACCTTC
CASSSAGTADYGYTF
>NA|TRBV5-1|NA|TRBJ1-1
TGCGCCAGCAGCCAACAGGGCCTGAACACTGAAGCTTTCTTT
CASSQQGLNTEAFF
>TRBD2|TRBV7-2|NA|TRBJ2-1
TGTGCCAGCAGACCCCCGGGACTAGCGGGGGCCGGTGAGCAGTTCTTC
CASRPPGLAGAGEQFF
>TRBD2|TRBV5-1|NA|TRBJ2-5
TGCGCCAGCAGCCTACCCCCAGCGGGGGAGACCCTACAAGAGACCCAGTACTTC
CASSLPPAGETLQETQYF
>TRBD2|TRBV18|NA|TRBJ2-7
TGTGCCAGCTCACCGCCGGGGGGAACATACGAGCAGTACTTC
CASSPPGGTYEQYF
>NA|TRBV18|few|TRBJ2-2
TGTGCCAGCTCACCACGCCAGGCGAACACCGGGGAGCTGTTTTTT
CASSPRQANTGELFF
>NA|TRBV4-3|many|TRBJ2-1
TGCGCCAGCAGCCAAGGACAGGTCTCCTACAATGAGCAGTTCTTC
CASSQGQVSYNEQFF
>TRBD2|TRBV11-2|NA|TRBJ2-3
TGTGCCAGCAGCCCCAGCGGGGGGATACGCACAGATACGCAGTATTTT
CASSPSGGIRTDTQYF
>TRBD1|TRBV5-1|few|TRBJ1-1
TGCGCCAGCAGCTTCCAGGGGGAGATCACTGAAGCTTTCTTT
CASSFQGEITEAFF
>TRBD1|TRBV6-6|NA|TRBJ1-2
TGTGCCAGCAGACCACAGGGGGCATGGTATGGCTACACCTTC
CASRPQGAWYGYTF
>NA|TRBV7-6|NA|TRBJ2-7
TGTGCCAGCAGCTTAGCTGGGGGCCTAGAGGTCGGAAAGCAGTACTTC
CASSLAGGLEVGKQYF
>NA|TRBV7-2|many|TRBJ2-7
TGTGCCAGCAGCTTAGAAGGGGGTCGAGAGCAGTACTTC
CASSLEGGREQYF
>TRBD1|TRBV18|many|TRBJ2-5
TGTGCCAGCTCACCCTGGACAGGTCAAGAGACCCAGTACTTC
CASSPWTGQETQYF
>TRBD2|TRBV19|NA|TRBJ2-1
TGTGCCAGTAGTATAGTCGGGGGGGTTTTTTACAATGAGCAGTTCTTC
CASSIVGGVFYNEQFF
>TRBD1|TRBV30|few|TRBJ1-2
TGTGCCTGGAGTATAGGACAGGGCGCGGTCTATGGCTACACCTTC
CAWSIGQGAVYGYTF
>TRBD1|TRBV30|NA|TRBJ1-5
TGTGCCTGGAGTGTCCGGGACAGGGATCAGCCCCAGCATTTT
CAWSVRDRDQPQHF
>TRBD1|TRBV5-1|NA|TRBJ2-1
TGCGCCAGCAGCTTGGGGGACAGGGTAAAATCCTACAATGAGCAGTTCTTC
CASSLGDRVKSYNEQFF
>NA|TRBV5-4|NA|TRBJ2-5
TGTGCCAGCAGCCCGACGGGTCCAGAGACCCAGTACTTC
CASSPTGPETQYF
>NA|TRBV28|NA|TRBJ2-3
TGTGCCAGCAGTCTCCTAGTCCGGGATACGCAGTATTTT
CASSLLVRDTQYF
>NA|TRBV4-2|few|TRBJ2-2
TGTGCCAGTACTGGCCGGGGAAGGGCGAACACCGGGGAGCTGTTTTTT
CASTGRGRANTGELFF
>NA|TRBV30|few|TRBJ2-5
TGTGCCTGGAGGAGGAAACAGGATCAAGAGACCCAGTACTTC
CAWRRKQDQETQYF
>NA|TRBV5-6|NA|TRBJ2-2
TGTGCCAGCAGCTTTAGTGTCGCGAACACCGGGGAGCTGTTTTTT
CASSFSVANTGELFF
>NA|TRBV4-2|NA|TRBJ1-5
TGTGCCAGCAGCCAAGATTTTGGGGGGAGTCAGCCCCAGCATTTT
CASSQDFGGSQPQHF
>NA|TRBV5-8|NA|TRBJ2-1
TGTGCCAGCAGCTTGGGGTGGCGGGGCCGCTACAATGAGCAGTTCTTC
CASSLGWRGRYNEQFF
>TRBD2|TRBV4-1|many|TRBJ2-2
TGCGCCAGCAGCCAAGGACTAGCGGGGGTTAACACCGGGGAGCTGTTTTTT
CASSQGLAGVNTGELFF
>NA|TRBV5-5|few|TRBJ1-5
TGTGCCAGCAGCCCCCCAGGCAATCAGCCCCAGCATTTT
CASSPPGNQPQHF
>TRBD1|TRBV23-1|few|TRBJ2-7
TGCGCCAGCAGCCAAGAAGGGACAGGGACCTACGAGCAGTACTTC
CASSQEGTGTYEQYF
>TRBD1|TRBV27|NA|TRBJ2-5
TGTGCCAGCAGTTACTTGGACAGGGCCGAGACCCAGTACTTC
CASSYLDRAETQYF
>NA|TRBV5-4|NA|TRBJ2-7
TGTGCCAGCAGCTTTGCAGTAAGCTCCTACGAGCAGTACTTC
CASSFAVSSYEQYF
>NA|TRBV9|NA|TRBJ2-1
TGTGCCAGCAGCGTACTCGGCGGGGTGACCTACAATGAGCAGTTCTTC
CASSVLGGVTYNEQFF
>NA|TRBV5-6|NA|TRBJ1-5
TGTGCCACTAGAAGAGCAAATCAGCCCCAGCATTTT
CATRRANQPQHF
>NA|TRBV10-1|few|TRBJ1-1
TGCGCCAGCAGCCACGGGACAAAGAACACTGAAGCTTTCTTT
CASSHGTKNTEAFF
>NA|TRBV27|few|TRBJ1-5
TGTGCCAGCAGACAACGGGGGGAAACTATATATAGCAATCAGCCCCAGCATTTT
CASRQRGETIYSNQPQHF
>TRBD2|TRBV5-1|few|TRBJ2-7
TGCGCCAGCAGCTTGGCAACGGGAGGGACTTACGAGCAGTACTTC
CASSLATGGTYEQYF
>TRBD1|TRBV5-6|few|TRBJ1-2
TGTGCCAGCCGAGGGACAGGGGTAGGCCTTGGCTACACCTTC
CASRGTGVGLGYTF
>TRBD2|TRBV30|NA|TRBJ2-7
TGTGCCTGGGGCGGGGGAACCTACGAGCAGTACTTC
CAWGGGTYEQYF
>NA|TRBV15|few|TRBJ1-6
TGTGCCACCAGCACATTCATGGGGGCCAGCTCCTATAATTCACCCCTCCACTTT
CATSTFMGASSYNSPLHF
>NA|TRBV27|few|TRBJ2-3
TGTGCCAGCAGTTTTTGGCGGGGAGATACGCAGTATTTT
CASSFWRGDTQYF
>NA|TRBV5-1|NA|TRBJ2-5
TGCGCCAGCACTCCGGGCAGGGGTTCCCAGTACTTC
CASTPGRGSQYF
>TRBD2|TRBV5-1|NA|TRBJ2-7
TGCGCCAGCAGCTTGGCCCTTAGCGGGGCAACCGAGCAGTACTTC
CASSLALSGATEQYF